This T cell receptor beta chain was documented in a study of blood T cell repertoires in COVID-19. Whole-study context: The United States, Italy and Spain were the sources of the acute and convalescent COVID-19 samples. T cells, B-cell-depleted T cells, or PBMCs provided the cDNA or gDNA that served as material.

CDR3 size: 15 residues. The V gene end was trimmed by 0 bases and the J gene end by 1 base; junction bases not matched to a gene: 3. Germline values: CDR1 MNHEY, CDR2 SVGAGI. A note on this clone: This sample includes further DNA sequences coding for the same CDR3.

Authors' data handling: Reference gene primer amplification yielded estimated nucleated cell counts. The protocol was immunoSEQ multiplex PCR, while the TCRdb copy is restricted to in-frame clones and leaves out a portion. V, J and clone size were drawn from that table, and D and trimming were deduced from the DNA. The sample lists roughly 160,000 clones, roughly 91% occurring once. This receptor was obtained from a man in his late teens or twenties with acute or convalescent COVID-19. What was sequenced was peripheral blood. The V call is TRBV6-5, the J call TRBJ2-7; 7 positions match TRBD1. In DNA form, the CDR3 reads TGTGCCAGCAGTTACTCAGGACAGGCTTCCTACGAGCAGTACTTC. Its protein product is CASSYSGQASYEQYF.